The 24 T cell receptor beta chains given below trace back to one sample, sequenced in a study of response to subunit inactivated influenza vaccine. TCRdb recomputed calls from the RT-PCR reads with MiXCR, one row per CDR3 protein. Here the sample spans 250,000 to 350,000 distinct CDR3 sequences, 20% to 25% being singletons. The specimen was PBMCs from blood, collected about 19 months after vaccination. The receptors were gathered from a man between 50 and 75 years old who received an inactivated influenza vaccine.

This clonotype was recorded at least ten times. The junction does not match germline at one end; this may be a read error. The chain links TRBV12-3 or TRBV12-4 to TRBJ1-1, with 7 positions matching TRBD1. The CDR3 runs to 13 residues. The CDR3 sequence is CASSLGQVLSAFF. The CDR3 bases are TGTGCCAGCAGCTTAGGACAGGTCCTGTCAGCTTTCTTT.

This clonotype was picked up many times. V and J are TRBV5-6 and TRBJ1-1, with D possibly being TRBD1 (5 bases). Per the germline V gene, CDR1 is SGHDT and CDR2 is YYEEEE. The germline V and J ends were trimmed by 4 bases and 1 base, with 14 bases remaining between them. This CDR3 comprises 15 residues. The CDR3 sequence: CASSLTGQTNTEAFF. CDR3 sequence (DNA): TGTGCCAGCAGCCTCACGGGGCAGACGAACACTGAAGCTTTCTTT. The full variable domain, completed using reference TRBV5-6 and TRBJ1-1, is DAGVTQSPTHLIKTRGQQVTLRCSPKSGHDTVSWYQQALGQGPQFIFQYYEEEERQRGNFPDRFSGHQFPNYSSELNVNALLLGDSALYLCASSLTGQTNTEAFFGQGTRLTVV.

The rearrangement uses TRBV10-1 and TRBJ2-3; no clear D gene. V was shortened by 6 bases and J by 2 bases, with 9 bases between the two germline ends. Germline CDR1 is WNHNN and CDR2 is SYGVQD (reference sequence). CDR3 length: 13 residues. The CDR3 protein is CASSDGTTDTQYF. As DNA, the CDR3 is TGCGCCAGCAGCGACGGAACCACAGATACGCAGTATTTT.

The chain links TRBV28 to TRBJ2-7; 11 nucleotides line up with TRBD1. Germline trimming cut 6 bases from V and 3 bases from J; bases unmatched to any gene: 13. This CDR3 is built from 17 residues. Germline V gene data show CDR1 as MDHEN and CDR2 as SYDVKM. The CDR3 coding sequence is TGTGCCAGCAGATCCAACCCCGGTGGGACAGGGGGCTACGAGCAGTACTTC. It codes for CASRSNPGGTGGYEQYF.

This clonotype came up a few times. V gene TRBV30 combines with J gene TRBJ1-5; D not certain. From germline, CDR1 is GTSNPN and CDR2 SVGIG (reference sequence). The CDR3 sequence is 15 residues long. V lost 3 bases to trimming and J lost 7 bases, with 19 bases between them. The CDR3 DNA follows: TGTGCCTGGAGAACCCCGGGAGGGATGGGGCAGCCCCAGCATTTT. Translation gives CAWRTPGGMGQPQHF. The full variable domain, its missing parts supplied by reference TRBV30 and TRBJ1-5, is SQTIHQWPATLVQPVGSPLSLECTVEGTSNPNLYWYRQAAGRGLQLLFYSVGIGQISSEVPQNLSASRPQDRQFILSSKKLLLSDSGFYLCAWRTPGGMGQPQHFGDGTRLSIL.

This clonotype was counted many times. CDR3 bases: TGCGCCAGCAGCTTGACTTTGGACAGGAAAAGGGGGACTGAAGCTTTCTTT. It encodes CASSLTLDRKRGTEAFF. The chain uses TRBV5-1 and TRBJ1-1; 7 bases are shared with TRBD1. V shed 1 base, J shed 5 bases, and the junction held 14 bases outside the gene matches. Germline loops: CDR1 SGHRS, CDR2 YFSETQ. This CDR3 comprises 17 residues.

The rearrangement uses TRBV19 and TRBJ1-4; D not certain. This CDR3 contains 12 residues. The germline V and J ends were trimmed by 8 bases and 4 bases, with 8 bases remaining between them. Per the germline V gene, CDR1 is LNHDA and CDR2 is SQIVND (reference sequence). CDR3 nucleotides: TGTGCCAGTTCAGAAGATAATGAAAAACTGTTTTTT. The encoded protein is CASSEDNEKLFF.

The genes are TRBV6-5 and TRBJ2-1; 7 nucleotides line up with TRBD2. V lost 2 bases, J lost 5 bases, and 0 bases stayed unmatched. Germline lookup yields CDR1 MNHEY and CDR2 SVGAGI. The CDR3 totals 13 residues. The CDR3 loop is CASSYTSDNEQFF. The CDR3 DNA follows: TGTGCCAGCAGTTACACTAGCGACAATGAGCAGTTCTTC.

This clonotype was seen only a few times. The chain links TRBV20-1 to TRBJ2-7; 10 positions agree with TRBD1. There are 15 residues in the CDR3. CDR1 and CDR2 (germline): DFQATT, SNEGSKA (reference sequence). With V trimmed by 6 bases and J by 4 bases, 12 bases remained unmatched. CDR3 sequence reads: CSAAHGTGVVYEQYF. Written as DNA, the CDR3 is TGCAGTGCCGCACACGGGACAGGGGTAGTATACGAGCAGTACTTC.

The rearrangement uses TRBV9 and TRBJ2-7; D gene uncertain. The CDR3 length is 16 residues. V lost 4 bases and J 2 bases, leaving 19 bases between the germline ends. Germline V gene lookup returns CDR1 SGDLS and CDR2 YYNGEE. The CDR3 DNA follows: TGTGCCAGCAGCCCCCTTTCCGGGCAAATTACCTACGAGCAGTACTTC. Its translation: CASSPLSGQITYEQYF.

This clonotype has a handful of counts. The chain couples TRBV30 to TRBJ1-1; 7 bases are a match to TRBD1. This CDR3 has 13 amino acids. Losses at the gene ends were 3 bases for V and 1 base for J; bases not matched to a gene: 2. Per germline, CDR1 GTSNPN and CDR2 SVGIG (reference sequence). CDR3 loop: CAWSKGANTEAFF. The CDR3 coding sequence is TGTGCCTGGAGCAAGGGGGCGAACACTGAAGCTTTCTTT.

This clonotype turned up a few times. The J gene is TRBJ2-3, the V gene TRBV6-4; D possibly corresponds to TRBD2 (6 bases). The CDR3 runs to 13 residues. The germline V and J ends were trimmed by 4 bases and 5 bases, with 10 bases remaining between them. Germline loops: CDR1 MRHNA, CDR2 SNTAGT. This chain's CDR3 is CASSVTSQDTQYF. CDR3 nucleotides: TGTGCCAGCAGTGTGACTAGTCAAGATACGCAGTATTTT.

The CDR3 bases are TGTGCCAGCAGCTTAAAGGGTGGCTCCTATGGCTACACCTTC. Protein: CASSLKGGSYGYTF. The genes are TRBV7-2 and TRBJ1-2; D is undetermined. The germline gives CDR1 SGHTA, CDR2 FQGNSA. The CDR3 is 14 residues long. Deletions cut 2 bases from V and 4 bases from J, with 11 bases between.

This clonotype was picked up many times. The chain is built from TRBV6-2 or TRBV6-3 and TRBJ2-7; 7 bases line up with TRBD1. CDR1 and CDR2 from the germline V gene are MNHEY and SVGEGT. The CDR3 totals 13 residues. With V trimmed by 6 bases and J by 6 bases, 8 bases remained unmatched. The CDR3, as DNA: TGTGCCAGCAGGCTATCGACAGGGCTCGAGCAGTACTTC. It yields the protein CASRLSTGLEQYF.

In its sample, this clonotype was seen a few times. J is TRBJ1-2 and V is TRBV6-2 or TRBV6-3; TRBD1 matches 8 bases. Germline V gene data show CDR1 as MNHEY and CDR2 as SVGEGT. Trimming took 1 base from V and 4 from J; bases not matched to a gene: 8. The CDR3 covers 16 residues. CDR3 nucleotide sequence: TGTGCCAGCAGTTACTTCCCGACAGGGGTCGGCTATGGCTACACCTTC. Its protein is CASSYFPTGVGYGYTF.

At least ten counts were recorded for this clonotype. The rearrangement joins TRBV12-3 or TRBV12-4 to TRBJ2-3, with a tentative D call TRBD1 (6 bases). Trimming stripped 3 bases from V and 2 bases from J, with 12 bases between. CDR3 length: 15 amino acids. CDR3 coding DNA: TGTGCCAGCAGTTTGAGACAGGAGATCACAGATACGCAGTATTTT. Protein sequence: CASSLRQEITDTQYF.

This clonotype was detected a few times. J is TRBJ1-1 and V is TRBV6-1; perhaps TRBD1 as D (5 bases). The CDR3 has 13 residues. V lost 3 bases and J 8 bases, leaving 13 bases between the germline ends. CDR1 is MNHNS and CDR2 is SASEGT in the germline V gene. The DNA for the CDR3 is TGTGCCAGCAGTGACGGGACGGGACGAGAAGCTTTCTTT. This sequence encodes CASSDGTGREAFF.

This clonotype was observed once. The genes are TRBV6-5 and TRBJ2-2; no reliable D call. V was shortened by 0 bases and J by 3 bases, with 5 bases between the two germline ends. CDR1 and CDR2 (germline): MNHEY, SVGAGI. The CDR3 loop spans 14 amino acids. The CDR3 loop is CASSYSYDTGELFF. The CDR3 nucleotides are TGTGCCAGCAGTTACTCTTACGACACCGGGGAGCTGTTTTTT.

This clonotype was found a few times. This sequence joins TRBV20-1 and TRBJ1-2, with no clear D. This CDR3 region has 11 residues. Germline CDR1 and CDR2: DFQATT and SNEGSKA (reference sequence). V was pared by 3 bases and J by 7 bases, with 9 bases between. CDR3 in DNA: TGCAGTGCTAGTCCCGTTCTTGGCTACACCTTC. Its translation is CSASPVLGYTF.

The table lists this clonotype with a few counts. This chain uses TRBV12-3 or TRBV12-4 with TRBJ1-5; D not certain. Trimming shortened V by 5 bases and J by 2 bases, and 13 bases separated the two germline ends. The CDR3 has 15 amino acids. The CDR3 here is CASSRLGRGNQPQHF. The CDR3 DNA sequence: TGTGCCAGCAGTCGTCTGGGCAGAGGCAATCAGCCCCAGCATTTT.

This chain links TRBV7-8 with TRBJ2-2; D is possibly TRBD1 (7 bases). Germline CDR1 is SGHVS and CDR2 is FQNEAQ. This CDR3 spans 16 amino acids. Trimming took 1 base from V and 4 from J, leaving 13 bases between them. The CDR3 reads CASSLGAGGSTGELFF. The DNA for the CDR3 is TGTGCCAGCAGCTTAGGGGCAGGGGGGAGCACCGGGGAGCTGTTTTTT. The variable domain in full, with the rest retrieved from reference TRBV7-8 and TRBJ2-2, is GAGVSQSPRYKVAKRGQDVALRCDPISGHVSLFWYQQALGQGPEFLTYFQNEAQLDKSGLPSDRFFAERPEGSVSTLKIQRTQQEDSAVYLCASSLGAGGSTGELFFGEGSRLTVL.

CDR3 protein: CASKLGQSLNTGELFF. CDR3 sequence (DNA): TGTGCCAGCAAGTTAGGACAGTCTCTGAACACCGGGGAGCTGTTTTTT. The chain couples TRBV12-3 or TRBV12-4 to TRBJ2-2; a possible D gene is TRBD1 (6 bases). The V end was cut by 7 bases, the J end by 1 base, with 16 bases between. The CDR3 is 16 amino acids.

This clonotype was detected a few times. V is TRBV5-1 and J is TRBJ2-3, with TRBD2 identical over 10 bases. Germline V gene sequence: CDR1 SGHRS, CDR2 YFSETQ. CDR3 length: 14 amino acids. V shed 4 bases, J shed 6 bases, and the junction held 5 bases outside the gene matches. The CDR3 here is CASSQGLAYDTQYF. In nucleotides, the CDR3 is TGCGCCAGCAGCCAGGGACTAGCGTACGATACGCAGTATTTT.

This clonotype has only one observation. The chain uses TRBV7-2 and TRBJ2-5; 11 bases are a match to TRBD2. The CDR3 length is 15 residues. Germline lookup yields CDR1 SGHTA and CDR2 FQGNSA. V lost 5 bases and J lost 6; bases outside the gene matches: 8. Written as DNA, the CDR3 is TGTGCCAGCAGCGACGATCTAGCGGGGGGAAAGACCCAGTACTTC. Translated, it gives CASSDDLAGGKTQYF. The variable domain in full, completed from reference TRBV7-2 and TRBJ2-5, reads GAGVSQSPSNKVTEKGKDVELRCDPISGHTALYWYRQSLGQGLEFLIYFQGNSAPDKSGLPSDRFSAERTGGSVSTLTIQRTQQEDSAVYLCASSDDLAGGKTQYFGPGTRLLVL.